One sample yielded the 25 T cell receptor beta chains listed below, sequenced in a study of STAT3 mutations in large granular lymphocyte leukemia. Study-wide points: At least one immunodominant TCR beta clonotype appeared in every T-cell large granular lymphocyte leukemia patient.

Antigen specificity for these receptors is unknown. Profiling relied on immunoSEQ multiplex PCR, and the TCRdb table lists in-frame clones only, not all of them. The profile shows around 39,000 clones, about 88% of them singletons. Specimen: PBMCs. The receptor source for this set is a human donor with T large granular lymphocyte leukemia. Some clones in this sample may be carry-over from other donors' samples.

V gene TRBV5-5 combines with J gene TRBJ2-5; 14 nucleotides match TRBD2. V was pared by 3 bases and J by 4 bases, with 2 bases of the junction left unmatched. CDR1 is SGHKS, CDR2 YYEKEE, per germline (reference sequence). The CDR3 runs to 15 residues. The CDR3 region is CASSSGLAGGETQYF. For the CDR3, the DNA is TGTGCCAGCAGCTCCGGACTAGCGGGGGGAGAGACCCAGTACTTC.

Written as DNA, the CDR3 is TGCGCCAGCAGCCCAGGGACGGCGAACGATGGCTACACCTTC. Its translation is CASSPGTANDGYTF. The rearrangement links TRBV4-1 to TRBJ1-2, with a weak D call TRBD1 (5 bases). V was pared by 4 bases and J by 6 bases, with 15 bases between. The CDR3 runs 14 residues. Germline values: CDR1 MGHRA, CDR2 YSYEKL.

CDR3 sequence (DNA): TGCGCCAGCAGCTTGGTGCGGGGAGTCTCAGATACGCAGTATTTT. Translated: CASSLVRGVSDTQYF. The genes are TRBV5-1 and TRBJ2-3; D possibly corresponds to TRBD2 (6 bases). The CDR3 contains 15 residues. Trimming shortened V by 0 bases and J by 4 bases, and 12 bases separated the two germline ends. Germline V gene lookup returns CDR1 SGHRS and CDR2 YFSETQ.

The V and J genes are TRBV5-4 and TRBJ2-2; 8 positions match TRBD1. The CDR3 spans 15 residues. V was pared by 3 bases and J by 8 bases, with 9 bases of the junction left unmatched. The V gene's germline CDR1 is SGHNT and CDR2 YYREEE (reference sequence). As DNA, the CDR3 is TGTGCCAGCAGCTGGACAGGGCGAGTATTAGGGGAGCTGTTTTTT. This encodes CASSWTGRVLGELFF.

The chain employs TRBV6-6 and TRBJ1-5; no reliable D call. The ends were cut back, 0 bases at V and 0 bases at J, with 3 bases in the middle. Germline V gene lookup returns CDR1 MNHNY and CDR2 SVGAGI (reference sequence). The CDR3 contains 14 residues. Here the CDR3 reads CASSYSNSNQPQHF. The CDR3 DNA reads as TGTGCCAGCAGTTACTCGAATAGCAATCAGCCCCAGCATTTT.

This sequence joins TRBV10-2 and TRBJ1-1, with unresolved D. Trimming pared 5 bases from V and 1 base from J, leaving 11 bases between. Per the germline V gene, CDR1 is WSHSY and CDR2 is SAAADI. The CDR3 spans 14 residues. In nucleotides, the CDR3 is TGCGCCAGCAGTTCCGAAACATGGAACACTGAAGCTTTCTTT. It yields the protein CASSSETWNTEAFF.

This chain uses TRBV10-3 with TRBJ1-6; 9 bases align to TRBD1. Germline lookup yields CDR1 ENHRY and CDR2 SYGVKD. The CDR3 is 13 amino acids. V was clipped by 7 bases and J by 13 bases; unmatched bases: 8. CDR3 region: CAINPGQGVPLHF. CDR3 coding DNA: TGTGCCATCAATCCGGGACAGGGCGTCCCCCTCCACTTT.

The table lists this clone with a count of one. The chain has TRBV5-6 and TRBJ1-4; D remains unclear. The V end lost 2 bases, the J end lost 4 bases, and 12 bases lay between the germline ends. In germline, CDR1 is SGHDT, CDR2 YYEEEE. CDR3 length: 15 residues. For the CDR3, the DNA is TGTGCCAGCAGCTTCTGGGTCAGCAATAATGAAAAACTGTTTTTT. Its protein product is CASSFWVSNNEKLFF.

The V call is TRBV29-1, the J call TRBJ2-1; TRBD2 agrees at 8 bases. Trimming cost V 7 bases and J 8 bases; bases outside gene matches: 4. CDR1 is SQVTM, CDR2 ANQGSEA, per germline. The CDR3 consists of 11 residues. CDR3 region: CSATGGYEQFF. For the CDR3, the DNA is TGCAGCGCCACGGGGGGGTATGAGCAGTTCTTC.

This clone has just one count. The V call is TRBV19, the J call TRBJ1-2; 10 nucleotides line up with TRBD1. There are 12 residues in the CDR3. V was clipped by 8 bases and J by 6 bases; unmatched bases: 3. Germline values: CDR1 LNHDA, CDR2 SQIVND (reference sequence). The chain's CDR3 is CASVDRGHGYTF. The CDR3 nucleotides are TGTGCCAGTGTCGACAGGGGGCATGGCTACACCTTC.

V usage is TRBV6-5 and J usage is TRBJ1-1, with a possible D match to TRBD1 (6 bases). This CDR3 is 14 amino acids long. Germline V gene data show CDR1 as MNHEY and CDR2 as SVGAGI. Trimming stripped 2 bases from V and 2 bases from J, with 9 bases between. For the CDR3, the DNA is TGTGCCAGCAGTTACAGGGGACAAAACACTGAAGCTTTCTTT. Its protein product is CASSYRGQNTEAFF.

In this sample, this clone turned up once. The chain joins TRBV19 to TRBJ1-2; D ambiguous. Per the germline V gene, CDR1 is LNHDA and CDR2 is SQIVND (reference sequence). CDR3 length: 14 amino acids. The V end lost 3 bases, the J end lost 3 bases, and 11 bases lay between the germline ends. CDR3 DNA sequence: TGTGCCAGTAGTATCCCCCGACGGGACTATGGCTACACCTTC. Translated, it gives CASSIPRRDYGYTF.

CDR3 in DNA: TGCGCCAGCAGCTTCAGCCGAGAAGAGACCCAGTACTTC. Its protein is CASSFSREETQYF. The rearrangement uses TRBV5-1 and TRBJ2-5; no reliable D call. The CDR3 loop spans 13 amino acids. Germline lookup yields CDR1 SGHRS and CDR2 YFSETQ. V lost 2 bases and J lost 3, with 8 bases in between.

In its sample, this clone was seen once. The CDR3 coding sequence is TGTGCCAGCGACCGGGATGATCAGCCCCAGCATTTT. Its translation: CASDRDDQPQHF. V and J are TRBV2 and TRBJ1-5; D gene ambiguous. V was pared by 8 bases and J by 5 bases, with 10 bases between. Germline values: CDR1 SNHLY, CDR2 FYNNEI. The CDR3 spans 12 residues.

The CDR3 nucleotides read TGTGCCAGCACAAGGCAGGGGAACACCGGGGAGCTGTTTTTT. Residues: CASTRQGNTGELFF. The chain employs TRBV2 and TRBJ2-2; TRBD1 is a possible D gene (5 bases). Germline V gene lookup returns CDR1 SNHLY and CDR2 FYNNEI. This CDR3 has 14 residues. V lost 7 bases, J lost 1 base, and 10 bases lay in between.

Comments on this clone: The same CDR3 also results from other DNA sequences found in this sample. This sequence joins TRBV5-1 and TRBJ1-2; possible D gene TRBD1, 6 bases. Deletions cut 4 bases from V and 5 bases from J, with 15 bases between. Germline V CDR1 and CDR2: SGHRS, YFSETQ. The CDR3 has 14 residues. CDR3 sequence: CASSPGGGTYGYTF. In nucleotides, the CDR3 is TGCGCCAGCAGCCCGGGGGGGGGCACGTATGGCTACACCTTC.

The V call is TRBV5-8, the J call TRBJ1-1; maybe TRBD1 (6 bases). With 1 base removed from V and 2 bases from J, the gap between germline ends came to 9 bases. CDR3 length: 14 residues. Per germline, CDR1 SGHTS and CDR2 YDEGEE. The CDR3 DNA is TGTGCCAGCAGCTTGCGGACAGACAACACTGAAGCTTTCTTT. This codes for CASSLRTDNTEAFF.

The rearrangement links TRBV2 to TRBJ2-7; D not resolved. In germline, CDR1 is SNHLY, CDR2 FYNNEI. The CDR3 length is 13 residues. Trimming left V 9 bases short and J 0 bases short, with 12 bases between. This chain's CDR3 is CASSAHNSYEQYV. The DNA of the CDR3 is TGTGCCAGTTCGGCGCACAACTCCTACGAGCAGTACGTC.

The chain links TRBV30 to TRBJ1-6, with 7 bases identical to TRBD1. CDR1 and CDR2 from the germline V gene are GTSNPN and SVGIG (reference sequence). The trim removed 1 base at V and 10 bases at J, leaving 7 bases unmatched. The CDR3 runs to 14 residues. Written as DNA, the CDR3 is TGTGCCTGGAGTGGATTGACAGGGCAATCACCCCTCCACTTT. Its protein product is CAWSGLTGQSPLHF.

This clone appeared a few times. The CDR3 nucleotides read TGTGCCAGCACCGACGTATACCGAAACTATGGCTACACCTTC. Translation gives CASTDVYRNYGYTF. The chain uses TRBV5-4 and TRBJ1-2; D uncertain. Germline CDR1 and CDR2: SGHNT and YYREEE (reference sequence). V lost 6 bases and J 2 bases, leaving 14 bases between the germline ends. The CDR3 is 14 amino acids.

The chain uses TRBV29-1 and TRBJ2-3; the match to TRBD1 covers 7 bases. This CDR3 is 14 amino acids long. Germline values: CDR1 SQVTM, CDR2 ANQGSEA. V lost 6 bases to trimming and J lost 6 bases; unmatched junction nucleotides: 12. The CDR3, as DNA: TGCAGCGTCCTCTTACAGGGGAACTTTGATACGCAGTATTTT. Translating gives CSVLLQGNFDTQYF.

The chain recombines TRBV7-9 with TRBJ2-3; D may be TRBD2 (6 bases). The CDR3 has 15 amino acids. In germline, CDR1 is SEHNR, CDR2 FQNEAQ (reference sequence). V lost 5 bases and J 2 bases, leaving 14 bases between the germline ends. The CDR3 reads CASSNSRGYTDTQYF. As DNA, the CDR3 is TGTGCCAGCAGCAATTCTCGGGGGTACACAGATACGCAGTATTTT.

The rearrangement joins TRBV13 to TRBJ1-6; maybe TRBD1 (5 bases). CDR3 length: 15 residues. V gave up 5 bases and J gave up 7 bases, with 15 bases separating them. The germline V gene has CDR1 PRHDT and CDR2 FYEKMQ (reference sequence). CDR3 in DNA: TGTGCCAGCAGCATCCGGGACGGACGAAATTCACCCCTCCACTTT. Its translation: CASSIRDGRNSPLHF.

V gene TRBV13 combines with J gene TRBJ1-6; D gene ambiguous. The CDR3 runs 15 residues. Germline CDR1 and CDR2: PRHDT and FYEKMQ (reference sequence). Trimming pared 0 bases from V and 10 bases from J, leaving 13 bases between. CDR3 protein: CASSLGQEGRSPLHF. CDR3 nucleotide sequence: TGTGCCAGCAGCTTAGGCCAGGAGGGTAGGTCACCCCTCCACTTT.

In its sample, this clone was seen once. V and J are TRBV9 and TRBJ2-3, with D perhaps TRBD1 or TRBD2 (5 bases each). This CDR3 region has 16 residues. Germline V lookup: CDR1 SGDLS, CDR2 YYNGEE. V was pared by 0 bases and J by 0 bases, with 11 bases between. As DNA, the CDR3 is TGTGCCAGCAGCGTAGGATTCGGGGCTAGCACAGATACGCAGTATTTT. Translation: CASSVGFGASTDTQYF.